Below, 19 T cell receptor beta chains from the same sample are listed, as sequenced in a study of T cell responses to AZD1222 COVID-19 vaccine. The repertoire was sequenced with immunoSEQ multiplex PCR; TCRdb's copy has only in-frame clones and lacks some. Of 130,000 to 150,000 clones listed, about 93% were seen once; the top ten hold roughly 5%. The sample here was peripheral blood, taken on day 0 of AZD1222 vaccination. The receptors shown here come from an adult in good health.

The chain is built from TRBV11-1 and TRBJ2-1; TRBD2 matches 7 bases. V lost 2 bases to trimming and J lost 8 bases; unmatched junction nucleotides: 9. The CDR3 is made up of 15 amino acids. Germline-derived CDR1 and CDR2 are SGHAT and FQDESV (reference sequence). The CDR3 here is CASSLQAGESHEQFF. The DNA of the CDR3 is TGTGCCAGCAGCTTACAGGCGGGAGAATCCCATGAGCAGTTCTTC.

The V call is TRBV5-5, the J call TRBJ2-7; D remains unclear. The germline V gene has CDR1 SGHKS and CDR2 YYEKEE (reference sequence). The CDR3 runs to 10 residues. V lost 3 bases and J lost 7, with 5 bases in between. CDR3 in amino acids: CASSSAEQYF. The DNA for the CDR3 is TGTGCCAGCAGCTCCGCTGAGCAGTACTTC.

This chain connects TRBV9 to TRBJ1-2, with unresolved D. Germline lookup yields CDR1 SGDLS and CDR2 YYNGEE. The CDR3 is 14 amino acids. Trimming cost V 0 bases and J 0 bases, with 6 bases left between them. CDR3 DNA: TGTGCCAGCAGCGTAGTTGCAGCTAACTATGGCTACACCTTC. Protein product: CASSVVAANYGYTF.

This clone was recorded only once. The V gene is TRBV4-3, the J gene TRBJ2-7; no definite D call. V shed 0 bases and J shed 4 bases, with 19 bases lying between them. There are 17 residues in the CDR3. Germline loops: CDR1 LGHNA, CDR2 YSLEER. CDR3 nucleotides: TGCGCCAGCAGCCAAGAAGTAAAGGCCCGCGGTTGGTACGAGCAGTACTTC. This translates into CASSQEVKARGWYEQYF.

The genes are TRBV9 and TRBJ1-2; possibly TRBD1 for D (6 bases). CDR3 size: 14 residues. Trimming pared 0 bases from V and 7 bases from J, leaving 13 bases between. CDR1 is SGDLS and CDR2 is YYNGEE in the germline V gene. CDR3 region: CASSVVGGEVGYTF. The CDR3 DNA reads TGTGCCAGCAGCGTAGTAGGGGGAGAAGTTGGCTACACCTTC.

V is TRBV3-1 (or the pseudogene TRBV3-2) and J is TRBJ1-2; 8 bases map to TRBD1. The CDR3 sequence is 13 residues long. Germline lookup yields CDR1 LGHDT and CDR2 YNNKEL (reference sequence). Trimming at V came to 4 bases and at J to 2 bases, leaving 0 bases not matched to a gene. CDR3 in amino acids: CASSRQGNYGYTF. Here the CDR3 DNA reads TGTGCCAGCAGCCGACAGGGGAACTATGGCTACACCTTC.

The V and J genes are TRBV4-2 and TRBJ2-1; TRBD2 aligns across 10 bases. Losses at the gene ends were 4 bases for V and 7 bases for J; bases not matched to a gene: 28. The CDR3 sequence is 22 residues long. Looked up from germline, CDR1 is LGHNA and CDR2 is YNFKEQ. The CDR3: CASSPSVYRSGRAPTIRNEQFF. The CDR3 nucleotides are TGTGCCAGCAGCCCGTCCGTTTATCGCAGCGGGAGGGCCCCCACAATTCGGAATGAGCAGTTCTTC.

The J gene is TRBJ2-2, the V gene TRBV3-1 (or the pseudogene TRBV3-2); the D gene is possibly TRBD2 (6 bases). CDR1 LGHDT and CDR2 YNNKEL come from the germline V gene (reference sequence). This CDR3 comprises 15 residues. The V end lost 4 bases, the J end lost 6 bases, and 15 bases lay between the germline ends. The CDR3 reads CASSLRTSSPGELFF. The CDR3 DNA reads as TGTGCCAGCAGCCTCCGCACTAGCTCTCCCGGGGAGCTGTTTTTT.

This chain links TRBV10-3 with TRBJ1-5; 9 positions agree with TRBD1. The junction had 10 bases not matched to a gene; V was cut back by 9 bases and J by 4 bases. This CDR3 spans 15 amino acids. CDR1 and CDR2 from the germline V gene are ENHRY and SYGVKD. CDR3 residues: CAIGQGREGNQPQHF. CDR3 sequence (DNA): TGTGCCATAGGACAGGGGAGGGAAGGTAATCAGCCCCAGCATTTT.

This chain joins TRBV3-1 (or the pseudogene TRBV3-2) and TRBJ2-1, with TRBD2 identical over 12 bases. The CDR3 length is 14 residues. Germline assignment: CDR1 LGHDT and CDR2 YNNKEL (reference sequence). Germline trimming cut 4 bases from V and 9 bases from J; bases unmatched to any gene: 4. The CDR3 DNA reads TGTGCCAGCAGCCCTAGCGGGGGGGCCCTTGAGCAGTTCTTC. It encodes CASSPSGGALEQFF.

The CDR3 protein is CASSVVGQAGQPQHF. CDR3 sequence (DNA): TGTGCCAGCAGTGTCGTTGGGCAAGCGGGTCAGCCCCAGCATTTT. The chain combines TRBV2 with TRBJ1-5; no definite D call. Germline V CDR1 and CDR2: SNHLY, FYNNEI. Trimming cost V 4 bases and J 6 bases, with 16 bases left between them. CDR3 length: 15 amino acids.

The rearrangement joins TRBV5-5 to TRBJ1-2; D not certain. Deletions cut 0 bases from V and 5 bases from J, with 11 bases between. From germline, CDR1 is SGHKS and CDR2 YYEKEE (reference sequence). This CDR3 has 14 residues. DNA of the CDR3: TGTGCCAGCAGCTTGGATCCGGGAGCTTATGGCTACACCTTC. It specifies CASSLDPGAYGYTF.

This rearrangement joins TRBV7-9 to TRBJ2-5; D may correspond to TRBD1 or TRBD2 (5 bases each). V was cut by 6 bases and J by 2 bases, with 16 bases left in between. This CDR3 has 15 amino acids. Per the germline V gene, CDR1 is SEHNR and CDR2 is FQNEAQ (reference sequence). DNA for the CDR3: TGTGCCAGCAGTCCGCCGGGGCGTGGACAAGAGACCCAGTACTTC. It is translated as CASSPPGRGQETQYF.

The V call is TRBV11-2, the J call TRBJ2-1; 8 nucleotides align to TRBD1. V lost 1 base and J lost 0; bases outside the gene matches: 2. Per the germline V gene, CDR1 is SGHAT and CDR2 is FQNNGV. CDR3 size: 16 residues. CDR3 protein: CASSLAGTGSYNEQFF. CDR3 sequence (DNA): TGTGCCAGCAGCTTAGCTGGGACAGGCTCCTACAATGAGCAGTTCTTC.

J is TRBJ1-2 and V is TRBV5-1; D unresolved. Germline V CDR1 and CDR2: SGHRS, YFSETQ. V dropped 4 bases and J dropped 8 bases, with 18 bases sitting between them. The CDR3 length is 14 residues. CDR3 DNA: TGCGCCAGCAGCCTGAGTGTAGGGCCGGGAGGCTACACCTTC. Translated, it gives CASSLSVGPGGYTF.

Details on this clone: Other DNA sequences from this sample encode an identical CDR3 as well. The rearrangement uses TRBV18 and TRBJ2-5, with D unresolved. CDR1 and CDR2 from the germline V gene are KGHSH and LQKENI. This CDR3 is 11 amino acids long. Trimming removed 6 bases from V and 2 bases from J, with 4 bases in between. The CDR3, as DNA: TGTGCCAGCTCGCCGCAAGAGACCCAGTACTTC. As protein: CASSPQETQYF.

This rearrangement joins TRBV6-6 to TRBJ2-3; D possibly corresponds to TRBD2 (6 bases). This CDR3 comprises 13 residues. From germline, CDR1 is MNHNY and CDR2 SVGAGI (reference sequence). V was clipped by 8 bases and J by 3 bases, with 12 bases between them. This chain's CDR3 is CASGDSRTDTQYF. The CDR3 DNA is TGTGCCAGCGGGGACTCGCGGACAGATACGCAGTATTTT.

The chain is built from TRBV24-1 and TRBJ2-1; TRBD2 matches at 8 bases. The germline V gene encodes CDR1 KGHDR and CDR2 SFDVKD. The V and J ends lost 12 bases and 0 bases, in that order; junction bases with no gene match: 3. CDR3 length: 13 amino acids. The CDR3 region is CASGTSSYNEQFF. The CDR3 nucleotides read TGTGCCTCGGGGACTAGCTCCTACAATGAGCAGTTCTTC.

Only a few counts were recorded for this clone. This chain uses TRBV11-1 with TRBJ2-3, with a possible D match to TRBD1 (5 bases). The CDR3 totals 16 residues. The germline CDR1 and CDR2 sequences are SGHAT and FQDESV (reference sequence). V was trimmed by 5 bases and J by 2 bases, leaving 17 bases between them. DNA of the CDR3: TGTGCCAGCAGCGGAGAGGACACCACTTTCACAGATACGCAGTATTTT. Translation gives CASSGEDTTFTDTQYF. Full variable domain (missing parts from reference TRBV11-1 and TRBJ2-3): EAEVAQSPRYKITEKSQAVAFWCDPISGHATLYWYRQILGQGPELLVQFQDESVVDDSQLPKDRFSAERLKGVDSTLKIQPAELGDSAMYLCASSGEDTTFTDTQYFGPGTRLTVL.